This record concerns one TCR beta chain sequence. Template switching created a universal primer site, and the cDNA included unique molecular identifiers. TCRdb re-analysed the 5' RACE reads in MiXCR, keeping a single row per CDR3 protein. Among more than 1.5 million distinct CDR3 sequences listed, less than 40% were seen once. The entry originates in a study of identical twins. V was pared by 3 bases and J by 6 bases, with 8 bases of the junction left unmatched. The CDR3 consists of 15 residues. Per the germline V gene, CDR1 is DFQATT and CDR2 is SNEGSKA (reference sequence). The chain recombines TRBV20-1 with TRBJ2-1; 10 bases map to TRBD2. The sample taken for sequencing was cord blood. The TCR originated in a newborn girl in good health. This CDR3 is CSARILAGPVNEQFF. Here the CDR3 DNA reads TGCAGTGCTAGGATACTAGCGGGGCCGGTCAATGAGCAGTTCTTC.